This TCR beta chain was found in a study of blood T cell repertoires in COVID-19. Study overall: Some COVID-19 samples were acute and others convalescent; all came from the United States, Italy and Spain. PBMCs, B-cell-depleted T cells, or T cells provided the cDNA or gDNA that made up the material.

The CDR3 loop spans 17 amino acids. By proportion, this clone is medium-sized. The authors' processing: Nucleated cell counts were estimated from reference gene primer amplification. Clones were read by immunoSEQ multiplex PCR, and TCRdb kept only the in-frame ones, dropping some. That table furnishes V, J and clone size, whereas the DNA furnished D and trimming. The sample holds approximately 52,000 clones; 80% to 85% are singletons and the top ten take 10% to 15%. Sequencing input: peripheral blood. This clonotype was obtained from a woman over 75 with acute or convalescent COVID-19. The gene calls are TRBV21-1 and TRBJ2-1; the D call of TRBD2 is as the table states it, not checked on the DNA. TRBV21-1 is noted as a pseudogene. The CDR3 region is CASSKWSRGALRDEQFF. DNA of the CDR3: TGTGCCAGCAGCAAATGGTCGCGGGGGGCCCTTAGGGATGAGCAGTTCTTC.